This T cell receptor beta chain is drawn from a study of blood T cell repertoires in COVID-19. Study members were between roughly 18 and 100 years old and lived in 24 US regions. Cohort placement rested on clinical history that participants reported themselves. A COVID-19 case had been met by exposed participants during the 2 weeks before study entry. Germline CDR1 reads LGHDT; CDR2 reads YNNKEL (reference sequence). The CDR3 has 15 residues. V was shortened by 4 bases and J by 4 bases, with 16 bases between the two germline ends. In the source study's methods: It was from reference gene primer amplification that nucleated cell counts were estimated. TCRdb keeps only in-frame clones here, not all; method: immunoSEQ multiplex PCR. V, J and clone size are taken as reported in that table, and D and trimming were inferred from the DNA itself. In the table there are around 270,000 clones, approximately 88% of which are singletons.

V and J are TRBV3-1 (or the pseudogene TRBV3-2) and TRBJ2-5; a possible D gene is TRBD2 (6 bases). This TCR was recovered from a woman between 35 and 50 years old who had been exposed to COVID-19. Sequenced material: PBMCs or T cells enriched from blood (not recorded which). CDR3 in DNA: TGTGCCAGCAGCCCAACGCAGGAGGGTAGAGAGACCCAGTACTTC. It codes for CASSPTQEGRETQYF.